This T cell receptor (beta chain) is from a study of T-cell reconstitution after alpha-beta-depleted transplantation in children. Construction of the TCRbeta library involved unique molecular identifiers. TCRdb redid the calling of the PCR reads with MiXCR, one entry per CDR3 protein. The table records about 980,000 distinct CDR3 sequences, about 29% of them present only once. This CDR3 spans 14 amino acids. Trimming cost V 5 bases and J 10 bases; bases outside gene matches: 8. This clonotype was counted only a few times. The specimen was PBMCs, mostly from graft donor cells, collected 360 days after TCRalphabeta/CD19-depleted stem cell transplant. This receptor was obtained from a boy in the first two years of life who had a stem cell transplant for SCID, so the T cells may come from the graft donor. V and J are TRBV12-3 or TRBV12-4 and TRBJ1-6; 7 nucleotides align to TRBD1. This CDR3 reads CASSPLQGRSPLHF. DNA for the CDR3: TGTGCCAGCAGTCCTTTACAGGGGAGGTCACCCCTCCACTTT.